Reported below is one T cell receptor (beta chain). Its antigen is still unknown. J was trimmed by 5 bases and V by 1 base; bases with no gene match: 10. The CDR3 is 17 amino acids. The germline V gene encodes CDR1 SGHVS and CDR2 FQNEAQ. This entry belongs to a study of cytomegalovirus exposure and HLA in healthy donors. Study in general: Sequencing of about 179 million T cells in an earlier analysis found around 120 million unique TCR beta sequences. General observations from the study: Among the CMV-associated chains, three were confirmed in vitro as specific for CMV antigens.

13 Jbeta primers and 60 Vbeta primers were used for the PCR. The assay was immunoSEQ multiplex PCR, and TCRdb's table has in-frame clones only and misses some. This sample contains 110,000 to 150,000 clones. The chain links TRBV7-8 to TRBJ2-2, with 7 bases fitting TRBD2. The sample comprised PBMCs. The sequence was collected from a woman aged 18-29 years in good health and CMV-seronegative. CDR3 sequence reads: CASSLGRRERSTGELFF. The CDR3 coding sequence is TGTGCCAGCAGCTTAGGTCGGCGGGAGAGGTCTACCGGGGAGCTGTTTTTT.